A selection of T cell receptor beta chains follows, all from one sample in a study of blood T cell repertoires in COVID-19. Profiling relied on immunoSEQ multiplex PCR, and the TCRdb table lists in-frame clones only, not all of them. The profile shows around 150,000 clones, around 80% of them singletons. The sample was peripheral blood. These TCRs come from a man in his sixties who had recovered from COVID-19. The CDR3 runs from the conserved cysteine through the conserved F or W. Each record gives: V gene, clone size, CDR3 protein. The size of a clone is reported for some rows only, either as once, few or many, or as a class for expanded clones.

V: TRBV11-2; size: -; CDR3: CASSRGGQGKPYEQYF
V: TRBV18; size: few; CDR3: CASSPGGSDQPQHF
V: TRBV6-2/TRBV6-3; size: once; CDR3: CASSYSPETTGYTF
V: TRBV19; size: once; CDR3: CASSMSSGQGTVSGYTF
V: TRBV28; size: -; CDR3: CASLAPGEGYTF
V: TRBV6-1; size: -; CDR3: CASSLTGQNTEAFF
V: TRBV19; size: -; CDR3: CASRTDRGGRGYTF
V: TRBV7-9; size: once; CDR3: CASSLGQGWGQPQHF
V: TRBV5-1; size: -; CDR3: CASSRRGLDTEAFF
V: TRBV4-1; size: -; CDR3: CASSQEVPSGGFTDTQYF
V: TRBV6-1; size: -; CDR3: CASSEQNTGNTIYF
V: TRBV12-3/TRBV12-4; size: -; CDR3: CASSSDSYGYTF
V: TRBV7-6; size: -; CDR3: CASSFDRGTYEQYF
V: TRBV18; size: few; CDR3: CASSPTVNQPQHF
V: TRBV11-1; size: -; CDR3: CASSLTTVSGYTF
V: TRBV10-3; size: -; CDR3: CAISGPRGGEPDTQYF
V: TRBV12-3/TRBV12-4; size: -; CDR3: CASSSDWTADF
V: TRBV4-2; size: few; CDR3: CASSQEPAGVQETQYF
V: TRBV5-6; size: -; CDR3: CASSPIGGAGNEQYF
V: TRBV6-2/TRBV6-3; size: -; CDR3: CASSSGQGGSYEQYF
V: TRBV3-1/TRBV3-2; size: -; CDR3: CASSSPGTLQFF
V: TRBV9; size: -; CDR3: CASSATGTGELFF
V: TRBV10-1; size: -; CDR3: CARWDRRLSGYTF
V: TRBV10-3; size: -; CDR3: CAIRPAGDRNQPQHF
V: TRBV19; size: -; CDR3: CASSILTGGTANYGYTF
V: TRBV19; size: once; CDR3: CASSVTGGREQFF
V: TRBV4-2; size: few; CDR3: CASSQDNSGGTDTQYF
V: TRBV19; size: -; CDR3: CASSGGQSTDTQYF
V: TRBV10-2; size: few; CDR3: CASSETSGGPYEQYF
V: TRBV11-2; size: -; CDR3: CASSSSTGGTSPLHF
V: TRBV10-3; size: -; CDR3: CAISPTGGLIMNTEAFF
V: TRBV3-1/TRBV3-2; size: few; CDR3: CASSQGTDSYNEQFF
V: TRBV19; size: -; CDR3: CASSMRGGGGYTF
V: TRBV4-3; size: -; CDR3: CASSQDRTGNTEAFF
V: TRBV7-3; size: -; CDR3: CASSTGSYNEQFF
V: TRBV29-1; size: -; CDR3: CSVGGGTGTDTQYF
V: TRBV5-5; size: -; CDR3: CASSLTAAPLYGYTF
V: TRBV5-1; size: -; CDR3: CASSLAGQGTYEQYF
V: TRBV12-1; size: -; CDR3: CASSYLPSSGANVLTF
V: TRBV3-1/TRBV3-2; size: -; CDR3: CASSQDSHGANVLTF
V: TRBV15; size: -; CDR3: CATSRARMYGTEAFF
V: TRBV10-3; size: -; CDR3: CAISEEGGNTEAFF
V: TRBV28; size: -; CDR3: CASTMEGAPNTEAFF
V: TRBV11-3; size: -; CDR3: CASSLEANTGELFF
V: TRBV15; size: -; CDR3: CATEDRGGNNEQFF
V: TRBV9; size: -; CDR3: CASSVQAGGETQYF
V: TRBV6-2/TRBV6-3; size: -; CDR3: CASSSRTSGENTGELFF
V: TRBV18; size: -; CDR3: CASLDSLNTEAFF
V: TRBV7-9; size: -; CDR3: CASSSRLAGVQETQYF
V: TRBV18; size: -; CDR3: CASSPPTGPVEQYF
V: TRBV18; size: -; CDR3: CASSPDLLSYEQYF
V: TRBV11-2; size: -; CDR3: CASSFGGRAGELFF
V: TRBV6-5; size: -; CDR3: CASSYTGQTNYGYTF
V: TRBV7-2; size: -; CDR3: CASSSGAGITEAFF